The source of this T cell receptor (beta chain) is a study of cytomegalovirus exposure and HLA in healthy donors. The PCR had 60 Vbeta and 13 Jbeta primers. The data were produced by immunoSEQ multiplex PCR, yet TCRdb's version contains in-frame clones alone and is incomplete. Seen here are approximately 150,000 clones, around 67% observed once, and the top ten hold 1.5% to 2%. Study-wide findings and caveats: It has been reported that TCR beta sequences accurately predicted the HLA-A and HLA-B alleles of most subjects. Segments of the TCR beta V type were, in most cases, productive about 90% or about 30% of the time in an earlier analysis. The investigators catalogued 164 TCR beta chains as cytomegalovirus-associated.

A note on this clone: Its antigen remains unknown.

Germline V lookup: CDR1 MGHRA, CDR2 YSYEKL. The CDR3 runs 18 residues. The J segment lost 6 bases and the V segment lost 0 bases, leaving 15 bases of the junction unmatched. The chain is built from TRBV4-1 and TRBJ1-1, with TRBD1 matching 8 bases. Source material: PBMCs. The TCR originated in a woman under 30 in good health and CMV-seronegative. The CDR3 spells CASSQDRSAGGRASEAFF. The DNA for the CDR3 is TGCGCCAGCAGCCAAGATAGGTCCGCAGGGGGCAGGGCCTCTGAAGCTTTCTTT.